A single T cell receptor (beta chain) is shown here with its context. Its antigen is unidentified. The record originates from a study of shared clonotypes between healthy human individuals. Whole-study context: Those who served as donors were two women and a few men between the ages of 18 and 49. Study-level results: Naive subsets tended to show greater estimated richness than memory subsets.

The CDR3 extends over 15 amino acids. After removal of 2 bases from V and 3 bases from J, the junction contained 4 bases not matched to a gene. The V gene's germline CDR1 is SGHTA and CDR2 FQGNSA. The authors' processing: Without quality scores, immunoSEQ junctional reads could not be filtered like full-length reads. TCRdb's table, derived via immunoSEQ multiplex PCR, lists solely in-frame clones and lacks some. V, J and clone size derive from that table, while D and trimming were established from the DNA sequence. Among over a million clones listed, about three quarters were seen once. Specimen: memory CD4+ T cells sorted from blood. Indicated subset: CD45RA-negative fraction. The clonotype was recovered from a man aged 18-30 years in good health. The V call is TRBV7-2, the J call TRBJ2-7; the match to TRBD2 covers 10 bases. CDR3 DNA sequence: TGTGCCAGCAGCTTAATGGCTAGCGGGAGCTACGAGCAGTACTTC. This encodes CASSLMASGSYEQYF.